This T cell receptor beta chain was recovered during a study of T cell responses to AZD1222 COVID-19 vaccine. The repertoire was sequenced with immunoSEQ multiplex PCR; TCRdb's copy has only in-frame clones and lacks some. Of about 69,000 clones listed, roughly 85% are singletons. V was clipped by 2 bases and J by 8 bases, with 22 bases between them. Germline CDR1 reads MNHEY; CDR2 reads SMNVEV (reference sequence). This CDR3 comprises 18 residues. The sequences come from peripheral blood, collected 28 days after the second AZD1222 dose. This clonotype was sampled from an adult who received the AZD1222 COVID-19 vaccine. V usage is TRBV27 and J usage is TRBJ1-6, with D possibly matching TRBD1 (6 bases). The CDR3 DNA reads TGTGCCAGCAGTTTAGTGTATGGGGGGCAGAGTTTTGATTCACCCCTCCACTTT. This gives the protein CASSLVYGGQSFDSPLHF.